Below, 17 T cell receptor beta chains from the same sample are listed, as sequenced in a study of T-cell reconstitution after alpha-beta-depleted transplantation in children. Unique molecular identifiers featured in how the TCRbeta library was prepared. TCRdb fed the PCR reads into MiXCR, producing one record per CDR3 protein. Of hundreds of thousands of distinct CDR3 sequences listed, over 15% are singletons. The source material was PBMCs from the stem cell graft donor, sampled from the stem cell graft. All receptors derive from a human donor who donated a stem cell graft to a child with acute myeloid leukemia.

Remarks on this clonotype: The CDR3 ends on some other residue instead of the conserved phenylalanine or tryptophan, so this is likely a read error. The rearrangement joins TRBV5-1 to TRBJ2-1, with D perhaps given as TRBD1 or TRBD2 (5 bases each). The CDR3 is made up of 14 amino acids. V lost 4 bases and J 3 bases, leaving 11 bases between the germline ends. From germline, CDR1 is SGHRS and CDR2 YFSETQ. CDR3 region: CASSPGRNYNEQFS. The CDR3 region has the DNA TGCGCCAGCAGCCCGGGACGCAACTACAATGAGCAGTTCTCC.

The chain carries TRBV7-9 and TRBJ2-3; the D call may be TRBD1 or TRBD2 (6 bases each). This CDR3 region has 17 residues. Trimming removed 5 bases from V and 4 bases from J, with 22 bases in between. CDR1 is SEHNR, CDR2 FQNEAQ, per germline (reference sequence). The CDR3 nucleotides are TGTGCCAGCAGCCCTAGGGGGGCTCCCGAGAGGGCAGATACGCAGTATTTT. Translation: CASSPRGAPERADTQYF.

In this sample, this clonotype turned up a few times. This chain connects TRBV21-1 to TRBJ2-2. TRBV21-1 constitutes a pseudogene. This CDR3 comprises 14 residues. The CDR3: CASTTGLNTGELFF. The CDR3 DNA reads as TGTGCCAGCACCACGGGTCTGAACACCGGGGAGCTGTTTTTT.

This clonotype turned up a few times. This chain links TRBV5-6 with TRBJ2-2; possibly TRBD1 for D (6 bases). Germline V gene data show CDR1 as SGHDT and CDR2 as YYEEEE. CDR3 size: 13 residues. The ends were cut back, 4 bases at V and 7 bases at J, with 11 bases in the middle. The CDR3 sequence: CASSIGGIGELFF. The CDR3 coding sequence is TGTGCCAGCAGCATAGGGGGAATCGGGGAGCTGTTTTTT.

This clonotype was found many times. The V call is TRBV29-1, the J call TRBJ2-2; possibly TRBD2 for D (5 bases). Trimming pared 6 bases from V and 4 bases from J, leaving 12 bases between. The CDR3 is 13 residues long. Germline V gene lookup returns CDR1 SQVTM and CDR2 ANQGSEA. CDR3 in DNA: TGCAGCGTCGTGCTCGGGGTCACCGGGGAGCTGTTTTTT. The encoded protein is CSVVLGVTGELFF.

This clonotype has just a few counts. The CDR3 here is CASSPTPTLNTEAFF. As DNA, the CDR3 is TGTGCCAGCAGCCCAACCCCGACACTGAACACTGAAGCTTTCTTT. This chain connects TRBV7-9 to TRBJ1-1; D is uncertain. V gave up 5 bases and J gave up 0 bases, with 13 bases separating them. CDR3 length equals 15 residues. Looked up from germline, CDR1 is SEHNR and CDR2 is FQNEAQ (reference sequence).

This clonotype was seen more than once but under ten times. V usage is TRBV24-1 and J usage is TRBJ2-5; either TRBD1 or TRBD2 may fit D (7 bases each). There are 16 residues in the CDR3. V lost 3 bases and J lost 1, with 14 bases in between. CDR1 is KGHDR, CDR2 SFDVKD, per germline. The CDR3, as DNA: TGTGCCACCAGTGATGGGGGGGGACAGCTCCAAGAGACCCAGTACTTC. Protein product: CATSDGGGQLQETQYF.

This clonotype was detected a few times. The V gene is TRBV15, the J gene TRBJ2-4; D is possibly TRBD1 (5 bases). V was cut by 1 base and J by 2 bases, with 15 bases left in between. The length of the CDR3 is 17 residues. Germline CDR1 reads LNHNV; CDR2 reads YYDKDF (reference sequence). The CDR3: CATSRGSAQGTKNIQYF. In DNA form, the CDR3 reads TGTGCCACCAGCAGAGGATCAGCGCAGGGTACCAAAAACATTCAGTACTTC.

The chain combines TRBV12-5 with TRBJ1-2; 7 bases fit TRBD1. The CDR3 has 14 amino acids. Germline V CDR1 and CDR2: LGHNT, FRNRAP. Trimming took 7 bases from V and 8 from J; bases not matched to a gene: 13. CDR3 sequence (DNA): TGTGCTAGTGCCTTATTGGGGGACAGAGGAGGCTACACCTTC. Translating it yields CASALLGDRGGYTF.

This clonotype was picked up many times. The chain uses TRBV6-5 and TRBJ2-5; D not certain. Germline V CDR1 and CDR2: MNHEY, SVGAGI. This CDR3 spans 11 amino acids. The ends were cut back, 8 bases at V and 2 bases at J, with 6 bases in the middle. CDR3 sequence reads: CASGRQETQYF. The CDR3 DNA follows: TGTGCCAGCGGCAGACAAGAGACCCAGTACTTC.

This rearrangement joins TRBV15 to TRBJ1-5; 8 nucleotides agree with TRBD1. The length of the CDR3 is 15 residues. Germline CDR1 reads LNHNV; CDR2 reads YYDKDF (reference sequence). Unmatched junction bases numbered 6, after V lost 5 bases and J lost 3 bases. In DNA form, the CDR3 reads TGTGCCACCAGCCCGACAGGGGATGTCAATCAGCCCCAGCATTTT. Translating it yields CATSPTGDVNQPQHF.

This clonotype has at least ten counts. The chain employs TRBV6-5 and TRBJ1-6, with a possible D match to TRBD1 (5 bases). The CDR3 runs to 16 residues. V gave up 2 bases and J gave up 8 bases, with 16 bases separating them. Germline lookup yields CDR1 MNHEY and CDR2 SVGAGI. The CDR3 here is CASSYLEGRADSPLHF. CDR3 bases: TGTGCCAGCAGTTACCTAGAGGGCAGGGCGGATTCACCCCTCCACTTT.

This clonotype was counted a few times. This chain connects TRBV6-6 to TRBJ2-1; TRBD2 matches at 7 bases. J was trimmed by 10 bases and V by 10 bases; bases with no gene match: 13. CDR1 is MNHNY and CDR2 is SVGAGI in the germline V gene (reference sequence). CDR3 length: 13 residues. The CDR3 coding sequence is TGTGCCATAGCGCGGGGGACGGTGAGGGAGCAGTTCTTC. This translates into CAIARGTVREQFF.

This clonotype came up a few times. The chain joins TRBV27 to TRBJ1-2; D might be TRBD1 (6 bases). Trimming cost V 10 bases and J 7 bases, with 19 bases left between them. This CDR3 is 13 amino acids long. Germline V gives CDR1 MNHEY, CDR2 SMNVEV (reference sequence). The CDR3 bases are TGTGCCACCACGACAGGTGGGGTTGCTGGCTACACCTTC. This codes for CATTTGGVAGYTF.

This clonotype has a count of ten or more. The chain employs TRBV5-1 and TRBJ2-1; D ambiguous. V dropped 2 bases and J dropped 0 bases, with 9 bases sitting between them. Germline V CDR1 and CDR2: SGHRS, YFSETQ. The CDR3 spans 15 residues. The CDR3 region is CASSFRRASYNEQFF. CDR3 coding DNA: TGCGCCAGCAGCTTTCGACGTGCCTCCTACAATGAGCAGTTCTTC. Filled out from reference TRBV5-1 and TRBJ2-1, the complete variable domain reads KAGVTQTPRYLIKTRGQQVTLSCSPISGHRSVSWYQQTPGQGLQFLFEYFSETQRNKGNFPGRFSGRQFSNSRSEMNVSTLELGDSALYLCASSFRRASYNEQFFGPGTRLTVL.

In its sample, this clonotype was seen many times. The chain couples TRBV7-2 to TRBJ1-1; 7 nucleotides agree with TRBD1. CDR1 is SGHTA and CDR2 is FQGNSA in the germline V gene. Germline trimming cut 6 bases from V and 3 bases from J; bases unmatched to any gene: 7. The CDR3 sequence is 14 residues long. CDR3 coding DNA: TGTGCCAGCAGAACCGACAGGGATTACACTGAAGCTTTCTTT. As protein: CASRTDRDYTEAFF.

The V gene is TRBV12-5, the J gene TRBJ2-5, with 7 bases fitting TRBD1. Germline loops: CDR1 LGHNT, CDR2 FRNRAP. This CDR3 spans 17 amino acids. Trimming removed 0 bases from V and 1 base from J; junction bases left unmatched: 8. The CDR3: CASGLVVLTGFQETQYF. The DNA of the CDR3 is TGTGCTAGTGGTTTGGTAGTCCTGACAGGGTTCCAAGAGACCCAGTACTTC.